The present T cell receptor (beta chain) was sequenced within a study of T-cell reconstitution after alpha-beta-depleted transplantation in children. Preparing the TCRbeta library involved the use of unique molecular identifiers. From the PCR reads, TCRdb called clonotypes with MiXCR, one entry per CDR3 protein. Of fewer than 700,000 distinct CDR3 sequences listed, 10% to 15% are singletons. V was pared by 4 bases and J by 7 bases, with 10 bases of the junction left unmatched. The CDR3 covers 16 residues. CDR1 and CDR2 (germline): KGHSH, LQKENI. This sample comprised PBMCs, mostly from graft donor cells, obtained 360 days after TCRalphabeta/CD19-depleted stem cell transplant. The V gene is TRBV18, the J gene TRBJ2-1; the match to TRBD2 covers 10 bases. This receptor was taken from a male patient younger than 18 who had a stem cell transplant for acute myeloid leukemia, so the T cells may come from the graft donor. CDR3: CASSRTAGGPSNEQFF. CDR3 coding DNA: TGTGCCAGCTCACGAACAGCGGGAGGGCCATCGAATGAGCAGTTCTTC.